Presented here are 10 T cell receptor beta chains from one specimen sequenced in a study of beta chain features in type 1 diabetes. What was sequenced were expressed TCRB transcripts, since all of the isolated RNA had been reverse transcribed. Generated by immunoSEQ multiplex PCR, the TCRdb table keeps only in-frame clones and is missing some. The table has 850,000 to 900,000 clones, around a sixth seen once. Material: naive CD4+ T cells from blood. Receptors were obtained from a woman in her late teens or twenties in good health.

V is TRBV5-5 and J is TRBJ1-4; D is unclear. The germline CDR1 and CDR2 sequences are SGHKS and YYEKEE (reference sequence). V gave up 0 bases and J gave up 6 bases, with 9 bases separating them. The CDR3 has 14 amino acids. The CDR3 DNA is TGTGCCAGCAGCTTGGCCACAGTTGATGAAAAACTGTTTTTT. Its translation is CASSLATVDEKLFF.

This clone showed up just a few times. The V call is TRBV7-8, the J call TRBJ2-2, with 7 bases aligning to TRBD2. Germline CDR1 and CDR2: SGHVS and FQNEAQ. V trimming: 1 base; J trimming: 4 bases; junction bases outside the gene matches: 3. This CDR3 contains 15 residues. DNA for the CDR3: TGTGCCAGCAGCTTAGACCCTAGCGGCACCGGGGAGCTGTTTTTT. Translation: CASSLDPSGTGELFF.

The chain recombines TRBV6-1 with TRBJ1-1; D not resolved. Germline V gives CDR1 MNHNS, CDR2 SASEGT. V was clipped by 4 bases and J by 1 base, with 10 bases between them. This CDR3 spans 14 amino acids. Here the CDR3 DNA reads TGTGCCAGCAGTGTATTATGGGGGAACACTGAAGCTTTCTTT. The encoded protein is CASSVLWGNTEAFF.

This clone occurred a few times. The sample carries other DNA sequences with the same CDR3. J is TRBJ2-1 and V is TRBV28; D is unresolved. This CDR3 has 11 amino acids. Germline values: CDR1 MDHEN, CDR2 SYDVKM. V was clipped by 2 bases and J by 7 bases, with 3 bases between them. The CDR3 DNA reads TGTGCCAGCAGTTTACGGAATGAGCAGTTCTTC. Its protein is CASSLRNEQFF.

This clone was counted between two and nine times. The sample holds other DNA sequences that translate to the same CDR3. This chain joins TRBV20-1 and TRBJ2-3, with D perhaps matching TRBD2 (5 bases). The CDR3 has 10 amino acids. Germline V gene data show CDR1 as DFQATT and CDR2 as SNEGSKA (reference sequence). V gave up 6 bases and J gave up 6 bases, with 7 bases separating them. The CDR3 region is CSAAADTQYF. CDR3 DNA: TGCAGTGCAGCGGCGGATACGCAGTATTTT.

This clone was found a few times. The CDR3 protein is CASSQAWVLKQFF. The CDR3 region has the DNA TGCGCCAGCAGCCAGGCATGGGTCCTAAAGCAGTTCTTC. The V call is TRBV4-1, the J call TRBJ2-1; D gene ambiguous. V lost 3 bases to trimming and J lost 11 bases, with 14 bases between them. The germline V gene has CDR1 MGHRA and CDR2 YSYEKL. The CDR3 has 13 residues.

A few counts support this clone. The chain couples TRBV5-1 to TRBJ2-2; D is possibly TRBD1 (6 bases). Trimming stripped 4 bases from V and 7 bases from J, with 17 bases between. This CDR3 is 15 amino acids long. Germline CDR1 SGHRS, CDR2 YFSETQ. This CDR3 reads CASSAGTFRHGELFF. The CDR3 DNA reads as TGCGCCAGCAGCGCCGGGACATTCAGACACGGGGAGCTGTTTTTT.

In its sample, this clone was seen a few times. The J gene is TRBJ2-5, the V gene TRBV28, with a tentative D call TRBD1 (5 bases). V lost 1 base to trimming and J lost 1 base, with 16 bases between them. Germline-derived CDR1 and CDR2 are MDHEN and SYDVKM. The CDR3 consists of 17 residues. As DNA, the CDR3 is TGTGCCAGCAGTTTATCTCCTTCGGCAGGGCTCCAAGAGACCCAGTACTTC. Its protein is CASSLSPSAGLQETQYF.

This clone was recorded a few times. The CDR3 coding sequence is TGTGCCAGCAGCTTTGAGAATACGCAGTATTTT. As protein: CASSFENTQYF. This chain uses TRBV7-9 with TRBJ2-3; D gene ambiguous. Germline V lookup: CDR1 SEHNR, CDR2 FQNEAQ (reference sequence). The CDR3 is 11 residues long. Trimming left V 3 bases short and J 7 bases short, with 5 bases between.

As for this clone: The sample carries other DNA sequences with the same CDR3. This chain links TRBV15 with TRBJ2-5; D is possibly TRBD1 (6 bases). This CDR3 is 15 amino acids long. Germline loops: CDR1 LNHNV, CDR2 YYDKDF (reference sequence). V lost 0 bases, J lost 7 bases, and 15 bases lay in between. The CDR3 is CATSREDIRGGTQYF. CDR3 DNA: TGTGCCACCAGCAGAGAAGATATACGAGGGGGGACCCAGTACTTC.